These 2 T cell receptor beta chains originate from one sample sequenced in a study of blood T cell repertoires in COVID-19. The repertoire was sequenced with immunoSEQ multiplex PCR; TCRdb's copy has only in-frame clones and lacks some. This table has 120,000 or so clones, roughly 88% appearing once. Sequences were obtained from peripheral blood. Every receptor here comes from a woman aged 80 or older with acute or convalescent COVID-19.

The chain links TRBV9 to TRBJ2-2; D not certain. CDR3 size: 13 residues. In germline, CDR1 is SGDLS, CDR2 YYNGEE. Trimming pared 0 bases from V and 5 bases from J, leaving 5 bases between. This CDR3 reads CASSVDRTGELFF. The CDR3 bases are TGTGCCAGCAGCGTAGATCGGACCGGGGAGCTGTTTTTT.

The rearrangement uses TRBV5-6 and TRBJ1-2, with D possibly matching TRBD1 (5 bases). Germline V gene lookup returns CDR1 SGHDT and CDR2 YYEEEE. This CDR3 is built from 13 residues. The V gene lost 0 bases and the J gene lost 4 bases, with 7 bases spanning the gap. This CDR3 reads CASSLARAYGYTF. CDR3 sequence (DNA): TGTGCCAGCAGCTTGGCCAGGGCCTATGGCTACACCTTC.